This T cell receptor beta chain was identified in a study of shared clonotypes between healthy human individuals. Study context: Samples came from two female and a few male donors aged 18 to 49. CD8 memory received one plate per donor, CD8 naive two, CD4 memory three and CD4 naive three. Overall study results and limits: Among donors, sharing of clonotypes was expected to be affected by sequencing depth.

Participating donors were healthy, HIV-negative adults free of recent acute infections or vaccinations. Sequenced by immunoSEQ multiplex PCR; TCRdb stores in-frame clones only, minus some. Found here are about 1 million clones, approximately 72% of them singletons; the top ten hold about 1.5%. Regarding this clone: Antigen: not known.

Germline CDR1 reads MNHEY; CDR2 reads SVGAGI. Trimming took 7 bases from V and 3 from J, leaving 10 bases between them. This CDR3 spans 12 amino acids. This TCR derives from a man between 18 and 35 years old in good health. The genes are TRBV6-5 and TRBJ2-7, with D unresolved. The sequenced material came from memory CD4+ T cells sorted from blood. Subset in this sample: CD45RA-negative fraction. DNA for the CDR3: TGTGCCAGCACCCCAAACCGCTACGAGCAGTACTTC. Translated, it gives CASTPNRYEQYF.